This TCR beta chain was captured by sequencing in a study of T cell repertoires in cytomegalovirus infection. Study background: CMV infection together with matching HLA type was indicated by public TCR beta signatures.

Study-wide findings and caveats: CMV-specific TCR beta clonotypes restricted by HLA-C were the ones dominating the ex vivo response. Carriers of CMV plus the relevant HLA were identified by cumulative public TCR beta family frequency.

Germline V gene sequence: CDR1 SQVTM, CDR2 ANQGSEA. With 2 bases removed from V and 3 bases from J, the gap between germline ends came to 16 bases. The CDR3 is 15 residues long. As for this clonotype: The target antigen is unknown.

TCRdb used MiXCR to reprocess the reads, holding one entry per CDR3 protein. The table shows about 680,000 distinct CDR3 sequences, with 24% occurring only once. This receptor was obtained from a human donor in good health (CMV status not recorded). Some clones in this sample may be carry-over from other donors' samples. The V gene is TRBV29-1, the J gene TRBJ2-5; D possibly corresponds to TRBD2 (6 bases). The sequenced sample consisted of CD8+ T cells from PBMCs. This chain's CDR3 is CSVEPPGLPEETQYF. The CDR3 bases are TGCAGCGTTGAACCCCCGGGACTCCCAGAAGAGACCCAGTACTTC.